This T cell receptor (beta chain) was recovered during a study of blood T cell repertoires in COVID-19. The CDR3 has 13 amino acids. Germline CDR1 reads MDHEN; CDR2 reads SYDVKM. V lost 6 bases, J lost 2 bases, and 10 bases lay in between. Assay: immunoSEQ multiplex PCR; the TCRdb copy retains only in-frame clones and omits some. Among more than 200,000 clones listed, roughly 90% were seen once. The material sequenced was peripheral blood. The chain has TRBV28 and TRBJ1-2, with a weak D call TRBD1 (6 bases). This TCR came from an older woman with acute or convalescent COVID-19. The CDR3 spells CASRDSANYGYTF. DNA for the CDR3: TGTGCCAGCAGGGACAGCGCAAACTATGGCTACACCTTC.